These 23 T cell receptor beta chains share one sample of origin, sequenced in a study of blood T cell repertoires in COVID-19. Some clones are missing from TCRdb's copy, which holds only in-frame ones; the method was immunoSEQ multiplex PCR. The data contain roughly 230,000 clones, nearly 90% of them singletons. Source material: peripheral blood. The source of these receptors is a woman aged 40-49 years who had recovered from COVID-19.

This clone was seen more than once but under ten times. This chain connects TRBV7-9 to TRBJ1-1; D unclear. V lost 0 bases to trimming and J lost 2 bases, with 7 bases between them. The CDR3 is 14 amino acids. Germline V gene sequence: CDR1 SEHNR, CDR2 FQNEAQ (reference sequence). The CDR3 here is CASSLAFLNTEAFF. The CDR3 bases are TGTGCCAGCAGCTTAGCCTTCCTAAACACTGAAGCTTTCTTT.

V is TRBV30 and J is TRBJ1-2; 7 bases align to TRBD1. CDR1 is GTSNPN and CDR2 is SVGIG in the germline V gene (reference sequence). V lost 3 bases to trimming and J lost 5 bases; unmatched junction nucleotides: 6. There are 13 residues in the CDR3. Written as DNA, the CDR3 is TGTGCCTGGAGGAGAGTACAGGGGTATGGCTACACCTTC. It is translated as CAWRRVQGYGYTF.

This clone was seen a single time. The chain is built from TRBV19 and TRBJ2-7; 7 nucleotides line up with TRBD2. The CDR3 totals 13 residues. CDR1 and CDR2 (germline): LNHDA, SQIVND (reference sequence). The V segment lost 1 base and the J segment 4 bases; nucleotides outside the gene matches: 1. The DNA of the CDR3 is TGTGCCAGTAGTATAGGGGGGGGTTACGAGCAGTACTTC. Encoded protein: CASSIGGGYEQYF. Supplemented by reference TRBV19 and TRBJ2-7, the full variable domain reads DGGITQSPKYLFRKEGQNVTLSCEQNLNHDAMYWYRQDPGQGLRLIYYSQIVNDFQKGDIAEGYSVSREKKESFPLTVTSAQKNPTAFYLCASSIGGGYEQYFGPGTRLTVT.

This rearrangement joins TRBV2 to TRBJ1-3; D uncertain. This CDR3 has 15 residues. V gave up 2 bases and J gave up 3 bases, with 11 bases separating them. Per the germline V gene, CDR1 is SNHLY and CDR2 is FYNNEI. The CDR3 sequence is CASSEWRWLGNTIYF. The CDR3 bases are TGTGCCAGCAGTGAATGGAGGTGGCTTGGAAACACCATATATTTT.

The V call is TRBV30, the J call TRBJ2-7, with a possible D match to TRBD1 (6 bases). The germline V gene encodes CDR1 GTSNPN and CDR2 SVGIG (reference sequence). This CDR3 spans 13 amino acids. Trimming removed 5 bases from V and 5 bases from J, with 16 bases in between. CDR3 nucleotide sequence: TGTGCCTGGGAGAGAATTCAGGGGAACGAGCAGTACTTC. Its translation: CAWERIQGNEQYF.

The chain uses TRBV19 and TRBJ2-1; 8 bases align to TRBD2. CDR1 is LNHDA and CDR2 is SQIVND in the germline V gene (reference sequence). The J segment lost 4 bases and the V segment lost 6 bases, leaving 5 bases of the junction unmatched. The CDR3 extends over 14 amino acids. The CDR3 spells CASSSGGLYNEQFF. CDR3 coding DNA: TGTGCCAGTAGCAGCGGGGGCCTTTACAATGAGCAGTTCTTC.

Here the CDR3 reads CASSLQDRLAGAGELFF. CDR3 nucleotides: TGTGCCAGCAGCCTCCAGGACCGACTAGCGGGAGCCGGGGAGCTGTTTTTT. The chain carries TRBV4-2 and TRBJ2-2, with 12 bases matching TRBD2. Germline assignment: CDR1 LGHNA and CDR2 YNFKEQ. There are 17 residues in the CDR3. The ends lost 4 bases at V and 6 bases at J; junction bases unmatched: 9.

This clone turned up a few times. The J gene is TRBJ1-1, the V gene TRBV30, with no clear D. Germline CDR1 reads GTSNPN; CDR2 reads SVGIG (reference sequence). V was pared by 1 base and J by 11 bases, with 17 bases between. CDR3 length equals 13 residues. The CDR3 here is CAWSEQDTPGAFF. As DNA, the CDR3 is TGTGCCTGGAGTGAGCAGGATACTCCTGGGGCTTTCTTT.

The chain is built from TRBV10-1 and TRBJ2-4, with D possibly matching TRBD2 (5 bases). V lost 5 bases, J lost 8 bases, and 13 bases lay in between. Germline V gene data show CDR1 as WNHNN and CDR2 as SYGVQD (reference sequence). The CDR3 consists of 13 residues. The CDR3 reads CASSIGIGDIQYF. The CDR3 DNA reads TGCGCCAGCAGTATCGGGATCGGGGACATTCAGTACTTC.

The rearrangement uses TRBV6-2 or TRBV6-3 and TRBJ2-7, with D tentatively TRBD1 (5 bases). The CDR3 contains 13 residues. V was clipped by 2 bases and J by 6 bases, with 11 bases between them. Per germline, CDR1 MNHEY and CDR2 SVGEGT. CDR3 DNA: TGTGCCAGCAGTTACCAAGGGGATCTCGAGCAGTACGTC. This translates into CASSYQGDLEQYV.

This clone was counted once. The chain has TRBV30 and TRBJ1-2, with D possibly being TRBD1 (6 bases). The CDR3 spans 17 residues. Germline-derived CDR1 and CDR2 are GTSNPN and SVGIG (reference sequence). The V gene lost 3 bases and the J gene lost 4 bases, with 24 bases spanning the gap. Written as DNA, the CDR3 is TGTGCCTGGAGCGTACGGGGGGCGCAAAAATACTTCTATGGCTACACCTTC. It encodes CAWSVRGAQKYFYGYTF. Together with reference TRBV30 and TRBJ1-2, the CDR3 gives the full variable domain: SQTIHQWPATLVQPVGSPLSLECTVEGTSNPNLYWYRQAAGRGLQLLFYSVGIGQISSEVPQNLSASRPQDRQFILSSKKLLLSDSGFYLCAWSVRGAQKYFYGYTFGSGTRLTVV.

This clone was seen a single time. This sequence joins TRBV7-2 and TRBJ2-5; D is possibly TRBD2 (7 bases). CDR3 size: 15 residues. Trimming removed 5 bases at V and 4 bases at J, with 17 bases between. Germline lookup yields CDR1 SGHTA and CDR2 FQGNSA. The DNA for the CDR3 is TGTGCCAGCAGCCCTGGGGGGGCTCAACTAGAGACCCAGTACTTC. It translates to CASSPGGAQLETQYF.

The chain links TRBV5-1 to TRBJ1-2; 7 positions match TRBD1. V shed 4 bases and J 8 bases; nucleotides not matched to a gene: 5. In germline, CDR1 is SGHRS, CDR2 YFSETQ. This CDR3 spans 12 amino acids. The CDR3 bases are TGCGCCAGCAGCCTCCAGGGGGACGGCTACACCTTC. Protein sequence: CASSLQGDGYTF.

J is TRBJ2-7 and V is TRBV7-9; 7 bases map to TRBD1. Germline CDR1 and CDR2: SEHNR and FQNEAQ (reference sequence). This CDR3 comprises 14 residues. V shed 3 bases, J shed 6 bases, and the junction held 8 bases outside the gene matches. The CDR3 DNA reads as TGTGCCAGCAGCTTGTGGGCAGGGGGTACCGAGCAGTACTTC. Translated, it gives CASSLWAGGTEQYF.

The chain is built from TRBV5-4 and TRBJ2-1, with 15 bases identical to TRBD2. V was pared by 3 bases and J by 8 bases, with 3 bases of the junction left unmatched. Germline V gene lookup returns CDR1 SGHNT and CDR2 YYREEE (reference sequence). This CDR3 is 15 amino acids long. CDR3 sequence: CASSSGLAGGYEQFF. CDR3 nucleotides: TGTGCCAGCAGCTCGGGACTAGCGGGGGGTTATGAGCAGTTCTTC.

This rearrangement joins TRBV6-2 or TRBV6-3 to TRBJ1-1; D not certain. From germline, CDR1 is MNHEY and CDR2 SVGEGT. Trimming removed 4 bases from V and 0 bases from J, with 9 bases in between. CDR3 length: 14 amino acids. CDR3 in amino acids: CASSSRSMNTEAFF. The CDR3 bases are TGTGCCAGCAGTTCCCGGAGCATGAACACTGAAGCTTTCTTT.

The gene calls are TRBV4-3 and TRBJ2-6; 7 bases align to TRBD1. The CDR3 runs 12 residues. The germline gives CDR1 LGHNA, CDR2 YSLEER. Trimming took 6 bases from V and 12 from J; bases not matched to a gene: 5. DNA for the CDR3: TGCGCCAGCAGTGCAGGGGGTAGCGTCCTGACTTTC. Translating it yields CASSAGGSVLTF.

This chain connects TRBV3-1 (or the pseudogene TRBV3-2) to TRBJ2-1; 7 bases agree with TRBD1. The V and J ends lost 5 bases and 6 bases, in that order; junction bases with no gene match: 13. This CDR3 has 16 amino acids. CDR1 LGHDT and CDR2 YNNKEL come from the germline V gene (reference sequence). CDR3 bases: TGTGCCAGCAGCAAATCCTGGGCAGGGGGTCGCAATGAGCAGTTCTTC. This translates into CASSKSWAGGRNEQFF.

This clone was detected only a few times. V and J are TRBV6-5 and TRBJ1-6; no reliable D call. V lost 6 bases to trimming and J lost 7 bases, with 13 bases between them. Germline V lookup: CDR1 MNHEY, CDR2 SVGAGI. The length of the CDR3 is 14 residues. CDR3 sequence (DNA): TGTGCCAGCAGACCCGGGTTTCAGAATTCACCCCTCCACTTT. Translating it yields CASRPGFQNSPLHF.

CDR3 amino acids: CASKSTGGTPDEQYV. The CDR3 nucleotides read TGTGCCAGCAAAAGTACAGGGGGCACCCCCGACGAGCAGTACGTC. The genes are TRBV21-1 and TRBJ2-7; the D call in the table, TRBD1, was not verified against the DNA. TRBV21-1 is given as a pseudogene. The CDR3 consists of 15 residues.

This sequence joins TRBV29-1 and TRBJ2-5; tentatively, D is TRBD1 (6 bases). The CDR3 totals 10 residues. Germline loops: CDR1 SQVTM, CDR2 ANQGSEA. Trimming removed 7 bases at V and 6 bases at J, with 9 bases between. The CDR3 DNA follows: TGCAGCGCTTGGGGGCAGACCCAGTACTTC. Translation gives CSAWGQTQYF. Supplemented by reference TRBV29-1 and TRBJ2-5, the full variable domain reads SAVISQKPSRDICQRGTSLTIQCQVDSQVTMMFWYRQQPGQSLTLIATANQGSEATYESGFVIDKFPISRPNLTFSTLTVSNMSPEDSSIYLCSAWGQTQYFGPGTRLLVL.

As DNA, the CDR3 is TGTGCCATCGAGATCACAGATACGCAGTATTTT. Residues: CAIEITDTQYF. The genes are TRBV2 and TRBJ2-3; D uncertain. The CDR3 sequence is 11 residues long. Trimming left V 10 bases short and J 2 bases short, with 7 bases between. Germline V gene lookup returns CDR1 SNHLY and CDR2 FYNNEI.

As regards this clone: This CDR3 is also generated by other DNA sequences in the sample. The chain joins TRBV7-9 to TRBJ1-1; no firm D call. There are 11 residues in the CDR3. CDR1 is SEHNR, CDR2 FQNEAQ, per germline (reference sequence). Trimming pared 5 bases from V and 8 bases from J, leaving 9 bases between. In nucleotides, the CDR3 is TGTGCCAGCAGCCGGTCCCTGGAAGCTTTCTTT. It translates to CASSRSLEAFF.